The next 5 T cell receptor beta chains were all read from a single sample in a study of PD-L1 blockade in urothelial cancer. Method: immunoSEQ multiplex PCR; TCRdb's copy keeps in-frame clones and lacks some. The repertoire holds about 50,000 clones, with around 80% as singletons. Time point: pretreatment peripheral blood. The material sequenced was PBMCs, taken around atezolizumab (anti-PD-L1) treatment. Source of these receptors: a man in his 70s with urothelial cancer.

CDR3 nucleotide sequence: TGTGCCAGCAGCCCAGCGGGGGAGCCTTATGGCTACACCTTC. Translation: CASSPAGEPYGYTF. V gene TRBV7-9 combines with J gene TRBJ1-2; a possible D gene is TRBD1 (5 bases). The germline V gene has CDR1 SEHNR and CDR2 FQNEAQ (reference sequence). V was pared by 5 bases and J by 5 bases, with 15 bases between. The CDR3 is made up of 14 amino acids.

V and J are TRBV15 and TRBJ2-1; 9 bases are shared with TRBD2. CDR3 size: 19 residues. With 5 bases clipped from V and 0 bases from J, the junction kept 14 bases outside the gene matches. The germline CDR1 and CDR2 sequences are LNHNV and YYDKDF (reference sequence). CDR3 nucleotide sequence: TGTGCCACCAGCTCACGACGGCTAGCGGGGATGAGCTCCTACAATGAGCAGTTCTTC. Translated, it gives CATSSRRLAGMSSYNEQFF.

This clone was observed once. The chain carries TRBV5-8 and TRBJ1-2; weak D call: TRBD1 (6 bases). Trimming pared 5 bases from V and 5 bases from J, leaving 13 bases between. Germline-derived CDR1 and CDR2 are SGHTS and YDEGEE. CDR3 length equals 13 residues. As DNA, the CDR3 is TGTGCCAGCAGGCGACAGGTCCTATATGGCTACACCTTC. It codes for CASRRQVLYGYTF.

The CDR3 nucleotides read TGTGCCAGCATGTCTCAAGGGGGCACGGGGAACACTGAAGCTTTCTTT. It specifies CASMSQGGTGNTEAFF. The rearrangement joins TRBV2 to TRBJ1-1; 7 bases are a match to TRBD1. Germline lookup yields CDR1 SNHLY and CDR2 FYNNEI. The CDR3 has 16 residues. With 7 bases clipped from V and 1 base from J, the junction kept 12 bases outside the gene matches.

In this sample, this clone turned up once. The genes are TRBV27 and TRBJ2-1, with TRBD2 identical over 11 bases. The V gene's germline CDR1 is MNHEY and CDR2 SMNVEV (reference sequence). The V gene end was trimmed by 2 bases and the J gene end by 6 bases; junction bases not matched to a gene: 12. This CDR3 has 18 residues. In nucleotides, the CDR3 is TGTGCCAGCAGTTTAGCACTAGCGGGAGTCTTCCCCCGCAATGAGCAGTTCTTC. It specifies CASSLALAGVFPRNEQFF.